The 7 T cell receptor beta chains in this list originate from one sample, sequenced in a study of blood T cells in healthy people across ages. For the second PCR, which ran for 7 to 11 cycles, a sample-barcoded 5' primer and a J-beta primer mix were used. MiXCR, run by TCRdb on the 5' RACE reads, gives a single entry per CDR3 protein. The sample yields about 1.8 million distinct CDR3 sequences, 40% to 55% seen once. The sample consisted of blood. The receptors derive from a woman aged 40 to 50 in good health.

The chain employs TRBV29-1 and TRBJ1-1, with D possibly TRBD1 on 5 matching bases. The CDR3 covers 13 residues. With 7 bases removed from V and 1 base from J, the gap between germline ends came to 13 bases. The germline CDR1 and CDR2 sequences are SQVTM and ANQGSEA. CDR3 DNA sequence: TGCAGCGGCAGCCCTGGGGGGAACACTGAAGCTTTCTTT. Translation gives CSGSPGGNTEAFF.

This chain's CDR3 is CASSYGEGDRGYTF. CDR3 nucleotides: TGTGCCAGCAGTTACGGAGAGGGGGATAGGGGCTACACCTTC. This chain joins TRBV6-6 and TRBJ1-2; perhaps TRBD1 as D (6 bases). This CDR3 is 14 amino acids long. Germline V CDR1 and CDR2: MNHNY, SVGAGI (reference sequence). The V and J ends lost 2 bases and 8 bases respectively, with 15 bases between them.

This clonotype was seen a few times. The genes are TRBV6-5 and TRBJ1-2, with D unclear. The CDR3 has 14 amino acids. Germline CDR1 is MNHEY and CDR2 is SVGAGI. V was trimmed by 1 base and J by 4 bases, leaving 10 bases between them. As DNA, the CDR3 is TGTGCCAGCAGTTACTATCCGGGAGGCTATGGCTACACCTTC. Its protein product is CASSYYPGGYGYTF.

The chain employs TRBV5-1 and TRBJ2-1, with 11 bases fitting TRBD2. CDR1 is SGHRS and CDR2 is YFSETQ in the germline V gene. The CDR3 spans 14 residues. With 5 bases clipped from V and 10 bases from J, the junction kept 8 bases outside the gene matches. CDR3 nucleotides: TGCGCCAGCAGGACCGTAGCGGGGGGGTGGGAGCAGTTCTTC. The encoded protein is CASRTVAGGWEQFF.

The gene calls are TRBV14 and TRBJ2-1; 9 bases fit TRBD2. The junction had 9 bases not matched to a gene; V was cut back by 3 bases and J by 0 bases. This CDR3 is built from 18 residues. The germline gives CDR1 SGHDN, CDR2 FVKESK. The CDR3 loop reads CASSHYRKRGVSYNEQFF. Written as DNA, the CDR3 is TGTGCCAGCAGCCATTACCGAAAGCGGGGGGTCTCCTACAATGAGCAGTTCTTC.

V usage is TRBV20-1 and J usage is TRBJ2-7, with 9 bases that match TRBD1. Germline V CDR1 and CDR2: DFQATT, SNEGSKA (reference sequence). J gave up 1 base and V 5 bases, and 15 bases lay outside the gene matches. The CDR3 runs 17 residues. The CDR3 DNA reads TGCAGTGCTGGGGACAGGGCCAACCGCCCCAAGTCCTACGAGCAGTACTTC. Its translation: CSAGDRANRPKSYEQYF.

The chain has TRBV7-2 and TRBJ1-2; TRBD1 agrees at 7 bases. Germline V gene data show CDR1 as SGHTA and CDR2 as FQGNSA. The ends lost 5 bases at V and 5 bases at J; junction bases unmatched: 11. This CDR3 is built from 15 residues. Written as DNA, the CDR3 is TGTGCCAGCAGCAGAATCCAAGGGACAGCTTATGGCTACACCTTC. The encoded protein is CASSRIQGTAYGYTF. The full variable domain, in which reference TRBV7-2 and TRBJ1-2 provide the parts outside the CDR3, is GAGVSQSPSNKVTEKGKDVELRCDPISGHTALYWYRQSLGQGLEFLIYFQGNSAPDKSGLPSDRFSAERTGGSVSTLTIQRTQQEDSAVYLCASSRIQGTAYGYTFGSGTRLTVV.